These T cell receptor beta chains were read from a single sample in a study of T cell changes during pregnancy in multiple sclerosis. The data were produced by immunoSEQ multiplex PCR, yet TCRdb's version contains in-frame clones alone and is incomplete. In the table there are 100,000 or so clones, nearly 95% of which are singletons. Sequencing used peripheral blood, obtained after pregnancy. The receptor set was obtained from a female donor in good health, enrolled as a control in a pregnancy study. Each CDR3 is given with its conserved first and last residue. A D gene is named only where the DNA matches it firmly. Clone size is stated in some rows and not others, as once, few, many or a class when expanded.

>TRBJ2-1|.|.|TRBV4-1
CASSQPLVSNEQFF
TGCGCCAGCAGCCAGCCTCTGGTGAGCAATGAGCAGTTCTTC
>TRBJ2-5|TRBD1|.|TRBV28
CASSRGLVWGAGGVETQYF
TGTGCCAGCAGCCGTGGACTTGTATGGGGTGCAGGGGGCGTGGAGACCCAGTACTTC
>TRBJ2-7|TRBD1|.|TRBV12-5
CASGKQPKKTGGGYEQYF
TGTGCTAGTGGAAAACAACCAAAAAAGACAGGGGGAGGTTACGAGCAGTACTTC
>TRBJ1-5|.|.|TRBV6-5
CASRRGLRSNQPQHF
TGTGCCAGCAGACGGGGACTCCGTAGCAATCAGCCCCAGCATTTT
>TRBJ2-7|TRBD2|.|TRBV27
CASSLSIGTWEGTYEQYF
TGTGCCAGCAGTTTATCGATAGGGACCTGGGAGGGGACCTACGAGCAGTACTTC
>TRBJ1-4|.|.|TRBV4-2
CASSQDISYNEKLFF
TGTGCCAGCAGCCAAGACATATCCTATAATGAAAAACTGTTTTTT
>TRBJ2-2|.|.|TRBV7-9
CASSLVQQDTGELFF
TGTGCCAGCAGCTTGGTACAGCAGGACACCGGGGAGCTGTTTTTT
>TRBJ2-4|.|.|TRBV5-4
CASSQGGKNIQYF
TGTGCCAGCAGCCAGGGGGGCAAAAACATTCAGTACTTC
>TRBJ2-7|TRBD2|few|TRBV5-4
CASSPGLAGGPPYEQYF
TGTGCCAGCAGCCCAGGACTAGCGGGAGGGCCCCCCTACGAGCAGTACTTC
>TRBJ2-5|TRBD2|.|TRBV19
CASSIDPGLARETQYF
TGTGCCAGTAGTATAGACCCGGGACTAGCGCGGGAGACCCAGTACTTC
>TRBJ2-1|.|.|TRBV28
CASSLADSNEQFF
TGTGCCAGCAGTTTGGCTGACAGCAATGAGCAGTTCTTC
>TRBJ2-7|.|.|TRBV7-9
CASSAGVGQTLYEQYF
TGTGCCAGCAGCGCCGGGGTTGGCCAGACCCTCTACGAGCAGTACTTC
>TRBJ2-1|TRBD2|.|TRBV4-1
CASSQDRGTSGSYNEQFF
TGCGCCAGCAGCCAAGATCGAGGGACTAGCGGGTCCTACAATGAGCAGTTCTTC
>TRBJ1-4|TRBD1|.|TRBV28
CASSIVSGTGVGKLFF
TGTGCCAGCAGTATCGTATCCGGGACAGGGGTCGGAAAACTGTTTTTT